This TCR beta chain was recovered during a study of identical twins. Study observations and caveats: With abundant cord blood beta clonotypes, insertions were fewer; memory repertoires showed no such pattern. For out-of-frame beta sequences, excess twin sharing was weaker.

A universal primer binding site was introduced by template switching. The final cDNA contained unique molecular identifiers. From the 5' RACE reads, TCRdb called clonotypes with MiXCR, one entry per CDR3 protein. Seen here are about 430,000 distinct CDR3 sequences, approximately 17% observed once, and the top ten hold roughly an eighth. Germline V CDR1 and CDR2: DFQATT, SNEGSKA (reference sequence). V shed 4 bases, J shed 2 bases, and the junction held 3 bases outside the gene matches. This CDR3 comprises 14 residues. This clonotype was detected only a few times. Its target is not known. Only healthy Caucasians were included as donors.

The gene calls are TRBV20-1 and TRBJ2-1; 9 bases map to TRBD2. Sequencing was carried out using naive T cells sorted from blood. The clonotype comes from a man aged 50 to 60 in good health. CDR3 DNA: TGCAGTGCTATGGCGGGAGGGCCCTACAATGAGCAGTTCTTC. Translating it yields CSAMAGGPYNEQFF.